A single sample is the source of the 28 T cell receptor beta chains below, sequenced in a study of blood T cell repertoires in COVID-19. Sequenced by immunoSEQ multiplex PCR; TCRdb stores in-frame clones only, minus some. The sample contains hundreds of thousands of clones, around 87% of which appear only once. Sequencing used PBMCs or T cells enriched from blood (not recorded which). Source of these receptors: a woman aged 30 to 39 with acute COVID-19.

For this clone: Other DNA sequences in the same sample also yield this CDR3. The rearrangement links TRBV19 to TRBJ1-1, with TRBD1 matching 7 bases. From germline, CDR1 is LNHDA and CDR2 SQIVND (reference sequence). This CDR3 region has 15 residues. After removal of 3 bases from V and 1 base from J, the junction contained 5 bases not matched to a gene. The CDR3 is CASSIPGQWNTEAFF. The CDR3 DNA sequence: TGTGCCAGTAGTATTCCGGGACAGTGGAACACTGAAGCTTTCTTT.

J is TRBJ1-1 and V is TRBV4-3; D is unresolved. Between the trimmed V and J ends, which lost 2 bases and 1 base, there was a span of 5 bases. The CDR3 contains 13 residues. The germline gives CDR1 LGHNA, CDR2 YSLEER. CDR3 in amino acids: CASSQSENTEAFF. The DNA of the CDR3 is TGCGCCAGCAGCCAATCAGAGAACACTGAAGCTTTCTTT.

The gene calls are TRBV5-4 and TRBJ1-1; D remains ambiguous. The CDR3 runs to 15 residues. The V end lost 9 bases, the J end lost 0 bases, and 18 bases lay between the germline ends. The germline gives CDR1 SGHNT, CDR2 YYREEE (reference sequence). The CDR3 sequence: CATKVGGTLNTEAFF. CDR3 bases: TGTGCCACGAAGGTTGGCGGCACCTTGAACACTGAAGCTTTCTTT.

This clone was observed a few times. The rearrangement uses TRBV6-5 and TRBJ1-2; D may be TRBD1 (5 bases). Trimming removed 6 bases at V and 8 bases at J, with 16 bases between. CDR1 MNHEY and CDR2 SVGAGI come from the germline V gene. The CDR3 is 13 amino acids. The CDR3 spells CASRAGLLGGYTF. CDR3 sequence (DNA): TGTGCCAGCAGAGCAGGGTTGTTAGGCGGCTACACCTTC.

The rearrangement links TRBV5-1 to TRBJ1-1; D unclear. Trimming stripped 5 bases from V and 1 base from J, with 9 bases between. The length of the CDR3 is 13 residues. The V gene's germline CDR1 is SGHRS and CDR2 YFSETQ. The CDR3 region is CASRRDPNTEAFF. The CDR3 DNA reads TGCGCCAGCAGACGAGATCCGAACACTGAAGCTTTCTTT.

The V and J genes are TRBV5-1 and TRBJ2-5; 8 bases map to TRBD1. The CDR3 is 14 amino acids. V trimming: 5 bases; J trimming: 1 base; junction bases outside the gene matches: 4. The germline CDR1 and CDR2 sequences are SGHRS and YFSETQ. CDR3 coding DNA: TGCGCCAGCAGTAAAGACAGGGGCCAAGAGACCCAGTACTTC. Translated: CASSKDRGQETQYF.

The table lists this clone with a few counts. This chain connects TRBV28 to TRBJ1-4; tentatively, D is TRBD1 (6 bases). The CDR3 has 13 amino acids. V lost 6 bases to trimming and J lost 11 bases, with 16 bases between them. The germline V gene has CDR1 MDHEN and CDR2 SYDVKM. This CDR3 is CASRGQPTGKLFF. CDR3 nucleotides: TGTGCCAGCAGAGGACAGCCGACGGGGAAACTGTTTTTT.

V is TRBV7-9 and J is TRBJ1-5, with D perhaps TRBD1 (6 bases). Germline V gives CDR1 SEHNR, CDR2 FQNEAQ (reference sequence). Trimming removed 0 bases from V and 4 bases from J, with 13 bases in between. The CDR3 is made up of 16 amino acids. The CDR3 DNA sequence: TGTGCCAGCAGCTTAGCGAGTGGTCAGGGGAATCAGCCCCAGCATTTT. Its protein is CASSLASGQGNQPQHF.

This chain joins TRBV2 and TRBJ2-6; D is perhaps TRBD2 (5 bases). The germline V gene encodes CDR1 SNHLY and CDR2 FYNNEI. V was trimmed by 6 bases and J by 2 bases, leaving 17 bases between them. This CDR3 is 17 amino acids long. CDR3 sequence: CASSEGSTLTGANVLTF. The CDR3 coding sequence is TGTGCCAGCAGCGAGGGCAGTACCCTAACTGGGGCCAACGTCCTGACTTTC.

In this sample, this clone turned up once. The chain has TRBV29-1 and TRBJ2-5; TRBD2 matches 7 bases. Germline-derived CDR1 and CDR2 are SQVTM and ANQGSEA. CDR3 length: 13 amino acids. V gave up 5 bases and J gave up 1 base; unmatched junction bases: 4. CDR3 sequence reads: CSVWPSGQETQYF. In nucleotides, the CDR3 is TGCAGCGTTTGGCCTAGCGGCCAAGAGACCCAGTACTTC.

The chain combines TRBV7-2 with TRBJ1-5; D uncertain. Trimming removed 0 bases at V and 7 bases at J, with 13 bases between. The CDR3 contains 15 residues. Germline assignment: CDR1 SGHTA and CDR2 FQGNSA. This CDR3 reads CASSLARSSHQPQHF. The CDR3, as DNA: TGTGCCAGCAGCTTAGCGAGGTCCAGCCACCAGCCCCAGCATTTT.

The rearrangement joins TRBV3-1 (or the pseudogene TRBV3-2) to TRBJ2-1; 7 bases line up with TRBD1. Germline CDR1 is LGHDT and CDR2 is YNNKEL (reference sequence). The CDR3 has 15 amino acids. The junction had 14 bases not matched to a gene; V was cut back by 4 bases and J by 11 bases. This CDR3 is CASSRGWTGKVQQFF. CDR3 nucleotides: TGTGCCAGCAGCCGTGGTTGGACAGGTAAAGTACAGCAGTTCTTC.

This clone was detected once. This chain joins TRBV30 and TRBJ1-2, with TRBD1 matching 8 bases. There are 14 residues in the CDR3. J was trimmed by 5 bases and V by 4 bases; bases with no gene match: 9. Germline V gene data show CDR1 as GTSNPN and CDR2 as SVGIG (reference sequence). The CDR3 nucleotides read TGTGCCTGGAACAGGGACAGGAGCCCATATGGCTACACCTTC. It encodes CAWNRDRSPYGYTF.

The chain carries TRBV6-2 or TRBV6-3 and TRBJ2-3, with D uncertain. Germline V gives CDR1 MNHEY, CDR2 SVGEGT. Deletions cut 5 bases from V and 1 base from J, with 7 bases between. The length of the CDR3 is 13 residues. As DNA, the CDR3 is TGTGCCAGCAGTGTAGAGCGCACAGATACGCAGTATTTT. It encodes CASSVERTDTQYF.

The chain employs TRBV14 and TRBJ1-1; no definite D call. The CDR3 is made up of 14 amino acids. V lost 4 bases and J lost 8, with 17 bases in between. Germline lookup yields CDR1 SGHDN and CDR2 FVKESK. CDR3 protein: CASSLLLAGGEAFF. In DNA, the CDR3 is TGTGCCAGCAGCCTCTTATTAGCGGGCGGAGAAGCTTTCTTT. Supplemented by reference TRBV14 and TRBJ1-1, the full variable domain reads EAGVTQFPSHSVIEKGQTVTLRCDPISGHDNLYWYRRVMGKEIKFLLHFVKESKQDESGMPNNRFLAERTGGTYSTLKVQPAELEDSGVYFCASSLLLAGGEAFFGQGTRLTVV.

This clone was picked up a small number of times. The chain combines TRBV5-8 with TRBJ1-1; no firm D call. V gave up 0 bases and J gave up 4 bases, with 16 bases separating them. The CDR3 consists of 16 residues. Germline V gene sequence: CDR1 SGHTS, CDR2 YDEGEE. The CDR3 loop is CASSLGRKKGGTEAFF. The CDR3 DNA is TGTGCCAGCAGCTTGGGTCGGAAAAAGGGAGGCACTGAAGCTTTCTTT. The full variable domain, in which reference TRBV5-8 and TRBJ1-1 provide the parts outside the CDR3, is EAGVTQSPTHLIKTRGQQATLRCSPISGHTSVYWYQQALGLGLQFLLWYDEGEERNRGNFPPRFSGRQFPNYSSELNVNALELEDSALYLCASSLGRKKGGTEAFFGQGTRLTVV.

The genes are TRBV6-5 and TRBJ2-7; 13 bases line up with TRBD2. V lost 2 bases and J lost 4; bases outside the gene matches: 5. The germline CDR1 and CDR2 sequences are MNHEY and SVGAGI. The length of the CDR3 is 16 residues. CDR3 nucleotide sequence: TGTGCCAGCAGTTACGACCCACTAGCGGGAGGGTACGAGCAGTACTTC. The encoded protein is CASSYDPLAGGYEQYF.

The rearrangement links TRBV2 to TRBJ2-3; TRBD2 matches 10 bases. Trimming at V came to 5 bases and at J to 0 bases, leaving 5 bases not matched to a gene. The length of the CDR3 is 16 residues. CDR1 SNHLY and CDR2 FYNNEI come from the germline V gene. The CDR3 reads CASSPTSGASTDTQYF. The CDR3 DNA sequence: TGTGCCAGCAGTCCAACTAGCGGGGCTAGCACAGATACGCAGTATTTT.

This chain uses TRBV12-5 with TRBJ2-1; D perhaps matches TRBD2 (6 bases). Germline V gene sequence: CDR1 LGHNT, CDR2 FRNRAP. This CDR3 region has 17 residues. V was pared by 6 bases and J by 8 bases, with 26 bases between. The DNA of the CDR3 is TGTGCTAGTGGCCTCTCTCGCCTAGCGTCCATTACGTATGAGCAGTTCTTC. This sequence encodes CASGLSRLASITYEQFF.

The J gene is TRBJ2-5, the V gene TRBV28; 7 nucleotides match TRBD1. V shed 5 bases, J shed 2 bases, and the junction held 11 bases outside the gene matches. Per the germline V gene, CDR1 is MDHEN and CDR2 is SYDVKM. The CDR3 runs to 16 residues. The CDR3 DNA reads TGTGCCAGCAGTGGGGTGACGACAGGGCGGCAAGAGACCCAGTACTTC. Translated, it gives CASSGVTTGRQETQYF.

Only a few counts were recorded for this clone. The chain combines TRBV7-9 with TRBJ1-2; D call uncertain. Between the trimmed V and J ends, which lost 4 bases and 3 bases, there was a span of 12 bases. Germline-derived CDR1 and CDR2 are SEHNR and FQNEAQ (reference sequence). This CDR3 region has 14 residues. CDR3 DNA sequence: TGTGCCAGCAGCTCCCGTGAAGGAGACTATGGCTACACCTTC. As protein: CASSSREGDYGYTF.

This clone was counted between two and nine times. The chain links TRBV7-2 to TRBJ2-3; TRBD2 agrees at 13 bases. This CDR3 is 16 amino acids long. CDR1 is SGHTA, CDR2 FQGNSA, per germline. Trimming at V came to 4 bases and at J to 6 bases, leaving 7 bases not matched to a gene. CDR3 region: CASSSGLAGLADTQYF. Written as DNA, the CDR3 is TGTGCCAGCAGCTCGGGACTAGCGGGACTGGCGGATACGCAGTATTTT. Using reference TRBV7-2 and TRBJ2-3 for the parts outside the CDR3, the full variable domain is GAGVSQSPSNKVTEKGKDVELRCDPISGHTALYWYRQSLGQGLEFLIYFQGNSAPDKSGLPSDRFSAERTGGSVSTLTIQRTQQEDSAVYLCASSSGLAGLADTQYFGPGTRLTVL.

This chain connects TRBV28 to TRBJ2-7, with 11 bases aligning to TRBD2. Germline V gives CDR1 MDHEN, CDR2 SYDVKM. The ends lost 3 bases at V and 4 bases at J; junction bases unmatched: 5. The CDR3 loop spans 15 amino acids. CDR3 sequence (DNA): TGTGCCAGCAGTTTCCCGACTAGCGGGGCTTACGAGCAGTACTTC. It codes for CASSFPTSGAYEQYF.

Of note for this clone: Other DNA sequences within the sample encode an identical CDR3. CDR3 nucleotide sequence: TGCGCCAGCAGCCAAGATCGAGAGACCCAGTACTTC. Protein: CASSQDRETQYF. This sequence joins TRBV4-1 and TRBJ2-5; the D is unclear. This CDR3 contains 12 residues. Trimming pared 0 bases from V and 4 bases from J, leaving 3 bases between. In germline, CDR1 is MGHRA, CDR2 YSYEKL.

The V and J genes are TRBV7-8 and TRBJ1-1; D not certain. V gave up 1 base and J gave up 1 base, with 16 bases separating them. This CDR3 has 17 residues. Germline CDR1 SGHVS, CDR2 FQNEAQ. The CDR3 protein is CASSLVGRGSGNTEAFF. CDR3 DNA sequence: TGTGCCAGCAGCTTAGTAGGGCGGGGTTCGGGGAACACTGAAGCTTTCTTT.

The V gene is TRBV25-1, the J gene TRBJ1-1; D is possibly TRBD1 (5 bases). V was clipped by 4 bases and J by 1 base, with 19 bases between them. The CDR3 is 17 amino acids. Germline CDR1 reads MGHDK; CDR2 reads SYGVNS. The CDR3 protein is CASSARGGLAANTEAFF. DNA for the CDR3: TGTGCCAGCAGTGCCCGGGGGGGTTTGGCAGCGAACACTGAAGCTTTCTTT.

The J gene is TRBJ1-2, the V gene TRBV30; no reliable D call. This CDR3 comprises 12 residues. Trimming shortened V by 0 bases and J by 3 bases, and 5 bases separated the two germline ends. CDR1 is GTSNPN, CDR2 SVGIG, per germline (reference sequence). CDR3 in DNA: TGTGCCTGGAGTGTACTGGACTATGGCTACACCTTC. The encoded protein is CAWSVLDYGYTF.

The rearrangement uses TRBV20-1 and TRBJ2-7, with a weak D call TRBD2 (6 bases). V gave up 3 bases and J gave up 0 bases, with 12 bases separating them. Germline V lookup: CDR1 DFQATT, CDR2 SNEGSKA (reference sequence). CDR3 size: 14 residues. DNA of the CDR3: TGCAGTGCTAGTAGCGGATTTTCCTCCTACGAGCAGTACTTC. Amino acids: CSASSGFSSYEQYF.